The 21 T cell receptor beta chains presented below share a single source sample, sequenced in a study of T cells after yellow fever vaccination. MiXCR, run by TCRdb on the 5' RACE reads, gives a single entry per CDR3 protein. The sample records 200,000 to 300,000 distinct CDR3 sequences, more than 6.5% being singletons. Sequencing used CD4+ T cells sorted from PBMCs, obtained on the day of the yellow fever booster vaccination. All receptors come from a man aged 25-45 years who received the YFV17D yellow fever vaccine.

This rearrangement joins TRBV20-1 to TRBJ2-7; 10 nucleotides agree with TRBD2. CDR3 length equals 16 residues. Per the germline V gene, CDR1 is DFQATT and CDR2 is SNEGSKA (reference sequence). The J segment lost 3 bases and the V segment lost 5 bases, leaving 13 bases of the junction unmatched. The CDR3 is CSASTGTSVTNYEQYF. In DNA, the CDR3 is TGCAGTGCTTCGACAGGGACTAGCGTAACTAACTACGAGCAGTACTTC.

This clonotype was recorded at least ten times. The V gene is TRBV5-1, the J gene TRBJ2-2; 10 nucleotides line up with TRBD2. CDR3 length equals 16 residues. Per the germline V gene, CDR1 is SGHRS and CDR2 is YFSETQ. The V segment lost 0 bases and the J segment 5 bases; nucleotides outside the gene matches: 4. CDR3 bases: TGCGCCAGCAGCTTGGGGCTAGCGGGGGATACCGGGGAGCTGTTTTTT. Translation gives CASSLGLAGDTGELFF.

This clonotype was counted ten times or more. The chain is built from TRBV29-1 and TRBJ2-3; no clear D gene. V lost 7 bases and J 5 bases, leaving 16 bases between the germline ends. This CDR3 region has 13 residues. Germline-derived CDR1 and CDR2 are SQVTM and ANQGSEA. The DNA of the CDR3 is TGCAGCGCCATCTTAGCCGGGCGAGATACGCAGTATTTT. It encodes CSAILAGRDTQYF.

This clonotype has more than one count but fewer than ten. One junction end does not reproduce the germline sequence, and a read error may be involved. The chain carries TRBV20-1 and TRBJ2-5, with D perhaps TRBD1 (5 bases). This CDR3 is built from 17 residues. From germline, CDR1 is DFQATT and CDR2 SNEGSKA (reference sequence). The CDR3 here is CCAGRPRDGRGQETQYF. The DNA for the CDR3 is TGCTGTGCCGGTCGTCCACGTGACGGAAGGGGACAAGAGACCCAGTACTTC.

This chain connects TRBV5-1 to TRBJ1-1; TRBD1 is a possible D gene (6 bases). Germline assignment: CDR1 SGHRS and CDR2 YFSETQ. CDR3 length equals 14 residues. V lost 4 bases to trimming and J lost 2 bases, with 12 bases between them. The CDR3 loop reads CASSTGHLNTEAFF. As DNA, the CDR3 is TGCGCCAGCAGCACGGGACACTTAAACACTGAAGCTTTCTTT.

CDR3 region: CASSLTRDTSYEQYF. CDR3 nucleotide sequence: TGTGCCAGCAGCTTAACCCGGGACACCTCCTACGAGCAGTACTTC. The chain links TRBV7-3 to TRBJ2-7; a weak D match, TRBD1 (6 bases). This CDR3 has 15 residues. Trimming took 0 bases from V and 0 from J, leaving 9 bases between them. Germline assignment: CDR1 SGHTA and CDR2 FQGTGA.

There are a few counts of this clonotype. The V call is TRBV6-1, the J call TRBJ1-3; possible D gene TRBD1, 6 bases. The germline V gene encodes CDR1 MNHNS and CDR2 SASEGT. The ends were cut back, 5 bases at V and 1 base at J, with 24 bases in the middle. This CDR3 spans 19 amino acids. For the CDR3, the DNA is TGTGCCAGCAGTAAGGCCGGGACACGAGAGAAGCCGTCTGGAAACACCATATATTTT. Amino acid sequence: CASSKAGTREKPSGNTIYF.

In this sample, this clonotype turned up a few times. This chain links TRBV20-1 with TRBJ2-7; 8 bases map to TRBD2. This CDR3 has 12 residues. The V segment lost 7 bases and the J segment 3 bases; nucleotides outside the gene matches: 5. CDR1 and CDR2 (germline): DFQATT, SNEGSKA (reference sequence). The CDR3 nucleotides read TGCAGTGGGGGACTAGACAACTACGAGCAGTACTTC. This encodes CSGGLDNYEQYF.

This clonotype was seen only a few times. V and J are TRBV5-1 and TRBJ1-1, with TRBD1 matching 9 bases. Germline CDR1 and CDR2: SGHRS and YFSETQ. With V trimmed by 5 bases and J by 3 bases, 5 bases remained unmatched. This CDR3 has 14 residues. The CDR3 sequence: CASSHRGLDTEAFF. In DNA form, the CDR3 reads TGCGCCAGCAGTCACAGGGGGCTTGACACTGAAGCTTTCTTT. Based on the CDR3 plus reference TRBV5-1 and TRBJ1-1, the full variable domain is KAGVTQTPRYLIKTRGQQVTLSCSPISGHRSVSWYQQTPGQGLQFLFEYFSETQRNKGNFPGRFSGRQFSNSRSEMNVSTLELGDSALYLCASSHRGLDTEAFFGQGTRLTVV.

This clonotype was seen only a few times. This sequence joins TRBV29-1 and TRBJ2-1; 13 nucleotides match TRBD2. The CDR3 has 14 amino acids. With 6 bases clipped from V and 3 bases from J, the junction kept 2 bases outside the gene matches. The germline V gene encodes CDR1 SQVTM and CDR2 ANQGSEA. The CDR3 region has the DNA TGCAGCGTGGGGACTAGCGGGATCTACAATGAGCAGTTCTTC. Its protein product is CSVGTSGIYNEQFF.

This clonotype has a count of ten or more. J is TRBJ2-7 and V is TRBV20-1; D not resolved. This CDR3 comprises 14 residues. V lost 4 bases to trimming and J lost 4 bases, with 17 bases between them. From germline, CDR1 is DFQATT and CDR2 SNEGSKA (reference sequence). The CDR3 DNA reads as TGCAGTGCTAACATTCCGGGCCTCGGGTACGAGCAGTACTTC. Amino acid sequence: CSANIPGLGYEQYF.

Comment on this clonotype: This may come from a read error, since a much larger clone is one base off. The J gene is TRBJ2-5, the V gene TRBV20-1, with TRBD1 as a possible D gene (6 bases). The CDR3 contains 12 residues. Per germline, CDR1 DFQATT and CDR2 SNEGSKA (reference sequence). CDR3 DNA: TGCAGACTCCGGGACAACCAAGACACCCAGTACTTC. Amino acids: CRLRDNQDTQYF.

This clonotype turned up a few times. The CDR3 bases are TGCAGTGCTAGAGATACCCGGGTGATCGGGGCCGGGGAGCTGTTTTTT. Its protein product is CSARDTRVIGAGELFF. The V and J genes are TRBV20-1 and TRBJ2-2, with D possibly TRBD2 on 5 matching bases. The V gene lost 0 bases and the J gene lost 6 bases, with 17 bases spanning the gap. The CDR3 runs 16 residues. Looked up from germline, CDR1 is DFQATT and CDR2 is SNEGSKA (reference sequence).

This clonotype has ten or more counts. The chain combines TRBV6-4 with TRBJ2-3; 8 bases are shared with TRBD2. V lost 4 bases to trimming and J lost 1 base; unmatched junction nucleotides: 4. Germline lookup yields CDR1 MRHNA and CDR2 SNTAGT. This CDR3 contains 15 residues. This chain's CDR3 is CASSVSGSGTDTQYF. The CDR3 DNA reads as TGTGCCAGCAGTGTCAGCGGGAGTGGCACAGATACGCAGTATTTT.

This clonotype was detected many times. CDR3 DNA: TGTGCCATCACGGACAGGGGACGTTCAGATACGCAGTATTTT. Its protein is CAITDRGRSDTQYF. V is TRBV10-3 and J is TRBJ2-3; the match to TRBD1 covers 9 bases. V shed 7 bases and J 4 bases; nucleotides not matched to a gene: 6. Germline CDR1 ENHRY, CDR2 SYGVKD. There are 14 residues in the CDR3.

This clonotype was counted many times. V and J are TRBV2 and TRBJ1-6; D is unresolved. V was clipped by 1 base and J by 5 bases, with 9 bases between them. CDR3 length equals 15 residues. Germline V lookup: CDR1 SNHLY, CDR2 FYNNEI. CDR3 residues: CASSEDNRNNSPLHF. In nucleotides, the CDR3 is TGTGCCAGCAGTGAAGACAATCGAAATAATTCACCCCTCCACTTT.

In this sample, this clonotype turned up a few times. J is TRBJ2-1 and V is TRBV6-1, with TRBD2 identical over 7 bases. Germline loops: CDR1 MNHNS, CDR2 SASEGT. CDR3 length: 15 amino acids. Trimming removed 11 bases from V and 0 bases from J; junction bases left unmatched: 10. CDR3 in amino acids: CASNSLANSYNEQFF. CDR3 nucleotides: TGTGCCTCAAACTCACTAGCGAACTCCTACAATGAGCAGTTCTTC.

The sample holds many counts of this clonotype. V usage is TRBV21-1 and J usage is TRBJ2-7; the D call in the table, TRBD2, was not verified against the DNA. TRBV21-1 is given as a pseudogene. The CDR3 covers 12 residues. The CDR3 loop reads CASSKQREIQYF. The CDR3 nucleotides read TGTGCCAGCAGCAAACAGCGGGAAATACAGTACTTC.

This clonotype came up many times. One end of the junction fails to match germline, which may point to a read error. This chain connects TRBV5-1 to TRBJ2-6; no clear D. CDR1 and CDR2 (germline): SGHRS, YFSETQ. The CDR3 has 14 residues. The CDR3 loop reads CASSSSSGANVLTF. CDR3 in DNA: TGTGCCAGCAGTTCAAGCTCTGGGGCCAACGTCCTGACTTTC.

J is TRBJ2-5 and V is TRBV28, with 8 bases identical to TRBD2. The CDR3 length is 17 residues. The V and J ends lost 3 bases and 3 bases, in that order; junction bases with no gene match: 12. From germline, CDR1 is MDHEN and CDR2 SYDVKM. In DNA, the CDR3 is TGTGCCAGCAGTTTCTCGATCAGCGGGAGCGTAAAAGAGACCCAGTACTTC. Amino acids: CASSFSISGSVKETQYF.

This clonotype was seen more than once but under ten times. V is TRBV15 and J is TRBJ1-2, with 8 bases identical to TRBD1. The CDR3 has 13 residues. From germline, CDR1 is LNHNV and CDR2 YYDKDF (reference sequence). V trimming: 1 base; J trimming: 8 bases; junction bases outside the gene matches: 3. The CDR3 bases are TGTGCCACCAGCAGAGCAGGGGGCGGAGGCTACACCTTC. Its translation: CATSRAGGGGYTF.